This paragraph reports one T cell receptor (beta chain). Its antigen is unknown. The data belong to a study of shared clonotypes between healthy human individuals. As for the study in general: Used for every donor were three CD4 naive, three CD4 memory, two CD8 naive and one CD8 memory plate.

Only in-frame clones appear in the TCRdb table, and some are missing; sequencing was by immunoSEQ multiplex PCR. Found here are 1.6 million or so clones, less than 99% of them singletons; the top ten hold approximately 0.4%. The V gene's germline CDR1 is MDHEN and CDR2 SYDVKM. This CDR3 comprises 14 residues. V lost 7 bases to trimming and J lost 0 bases, with 10 bases between them. Study outcomes and limitations: The diversity represented, both genetic and in exposure history, was limited by few donors. Clonotypes which were not shared had lower generation probabilities than clonotypes that all four donors shared.

CD4+ cells were split into CD45RA+ naive and CD45RA-negative memory subsets. The genes are TRBV28 and TRBJ1-3; D is ambiguous. This clonotype was sampled from a man in his thirties or forties in good health. The sequencing sample was made of naive CD4+ T cells sorted from blood. Subset indicated: CD45RA+ positively selected. CDR3: CASMGLNSGNTIYF. The CDR3 DNA reads TGTGCCAGCATGGGATTAAACTCTGGAAACACCATATATTTT.